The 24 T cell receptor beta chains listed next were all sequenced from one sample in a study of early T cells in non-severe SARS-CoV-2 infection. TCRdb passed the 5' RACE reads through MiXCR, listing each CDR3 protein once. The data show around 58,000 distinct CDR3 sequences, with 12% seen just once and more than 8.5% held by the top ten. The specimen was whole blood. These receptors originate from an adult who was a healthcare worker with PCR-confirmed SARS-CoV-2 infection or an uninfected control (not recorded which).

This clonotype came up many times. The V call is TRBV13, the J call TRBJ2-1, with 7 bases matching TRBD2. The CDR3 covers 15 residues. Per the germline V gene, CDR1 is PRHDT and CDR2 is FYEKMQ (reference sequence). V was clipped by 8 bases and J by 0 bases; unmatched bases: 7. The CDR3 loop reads CASPGRNGSYNEQFF. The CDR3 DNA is TGTGCCAGCCCCGGGAGGAATGGCTCCTACAATGAGCAGTTCTTC.

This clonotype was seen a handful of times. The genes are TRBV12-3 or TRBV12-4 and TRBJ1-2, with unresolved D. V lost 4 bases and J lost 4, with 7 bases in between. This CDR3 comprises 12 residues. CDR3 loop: CASSYSTYGYTF. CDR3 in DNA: TGTGCCAGCAGTTACAGCACCTATGGCTACACCTTC.

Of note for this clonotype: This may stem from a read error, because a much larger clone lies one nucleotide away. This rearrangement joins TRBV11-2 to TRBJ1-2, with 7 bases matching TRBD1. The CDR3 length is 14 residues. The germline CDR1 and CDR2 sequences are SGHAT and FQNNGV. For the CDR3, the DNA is TGTGCCAGCAGCTACAGGGGATTAGACTATGGCAACACCTTC. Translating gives CASSYRGLDYGNTF.

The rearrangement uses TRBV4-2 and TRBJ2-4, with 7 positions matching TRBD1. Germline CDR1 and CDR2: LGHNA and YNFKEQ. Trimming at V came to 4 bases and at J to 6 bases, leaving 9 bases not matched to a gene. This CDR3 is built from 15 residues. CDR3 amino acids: CASSPEQGRRNIQYF. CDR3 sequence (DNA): TGTGCCAGCAGCCCAGAACAGGGGCGGAGAAACATTCAGTACTTC.

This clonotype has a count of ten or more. The CDR3 DNA is TGTGCCAGCAGTGAGGCGGGGGGCAGGTACGAGCAGTACTTC. This translates into CASSEAGGRYEQYF. This chain joins TRBV2 and TRBJ2-7, with TRBD2 matching 8 bases. The V gene's germline CDR1 is SNHLY and CDR2 FYNNEI. The CDR3 spans 14 residues. Unmatched junction bases numbered 5, after V lost 3 bases and J lost 4 bases.

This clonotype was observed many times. The CDR3 nucleotides are TGTGCCAGCAGCTTAGTGGTACCCCCTTCGGGTGAGCAGTACTTC. This codes for CASSLVVPPSGEQYF. The chain recombines TRBV7-6 with TRBJ2-7; D not certain. The V gene lost 1 base and the J gene lost 7 bases, with 17 bases spanning the gap. The CDR3 is made up of 15 amino acids. The germline gives CDR1 SGHVS, CDR2 FNYEAQ.

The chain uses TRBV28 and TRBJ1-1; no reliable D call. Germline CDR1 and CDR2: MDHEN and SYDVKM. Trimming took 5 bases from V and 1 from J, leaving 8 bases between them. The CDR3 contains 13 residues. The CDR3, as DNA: TGTGCCAGCAGTCGAGGACGGAACACTGAAGCTTTCTTT. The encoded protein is CASSRGRNTEAFF.

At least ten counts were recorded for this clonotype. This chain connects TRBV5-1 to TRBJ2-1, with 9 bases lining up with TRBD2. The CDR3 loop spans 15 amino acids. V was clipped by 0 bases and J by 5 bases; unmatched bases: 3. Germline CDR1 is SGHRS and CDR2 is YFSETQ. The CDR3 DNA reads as TGCGCCAGCAGCTTGGCGCGGGGGGGAAACAATGAGCAGTTCTTC. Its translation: CASSLARGGNNEQFF.

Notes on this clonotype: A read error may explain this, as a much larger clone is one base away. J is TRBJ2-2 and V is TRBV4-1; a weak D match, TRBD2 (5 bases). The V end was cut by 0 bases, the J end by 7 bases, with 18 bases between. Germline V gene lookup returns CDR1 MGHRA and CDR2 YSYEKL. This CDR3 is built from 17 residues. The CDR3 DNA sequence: TGCGCCAGCAGCCAAGATCAGGAGGCGAGGGTGGACGGGGAGCTGTTTTTT. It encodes CASSQDQEARVDGELFF.

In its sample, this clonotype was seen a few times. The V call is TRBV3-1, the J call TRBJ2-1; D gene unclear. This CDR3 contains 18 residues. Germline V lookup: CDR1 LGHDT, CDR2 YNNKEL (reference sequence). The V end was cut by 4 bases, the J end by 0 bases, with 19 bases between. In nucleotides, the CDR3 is TGTGCCAGCAGCCCAAGTTTGGGTGGTACCAGCTCCTACAATGAGCAGTTCTTC. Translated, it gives CASSPSLGGTSSYNEQFF.

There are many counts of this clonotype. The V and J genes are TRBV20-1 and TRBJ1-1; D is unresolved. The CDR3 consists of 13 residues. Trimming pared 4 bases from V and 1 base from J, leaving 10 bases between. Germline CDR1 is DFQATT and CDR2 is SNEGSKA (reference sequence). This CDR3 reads CSAKDMTNTEAFF. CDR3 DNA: TGCAGTGCTAAAGACATGACGAACACTGAAGCTTTCTTT.

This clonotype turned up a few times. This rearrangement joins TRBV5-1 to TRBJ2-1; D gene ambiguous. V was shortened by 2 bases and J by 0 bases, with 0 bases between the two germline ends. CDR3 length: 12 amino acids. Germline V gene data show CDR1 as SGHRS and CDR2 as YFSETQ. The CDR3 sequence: CASSFSYNEQFF. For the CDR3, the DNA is TGCGCCAGCAGCTTCTCCTACAATGAGCAGTTCTTC.

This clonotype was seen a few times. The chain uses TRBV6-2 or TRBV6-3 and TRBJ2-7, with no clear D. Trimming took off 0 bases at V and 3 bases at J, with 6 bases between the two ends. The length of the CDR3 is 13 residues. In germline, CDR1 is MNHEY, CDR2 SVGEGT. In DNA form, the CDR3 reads TGTGCCAGCAGTTACTCGAACAGCTACGAGCAGTACTTC. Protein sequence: CASSYSNSYEQYF.

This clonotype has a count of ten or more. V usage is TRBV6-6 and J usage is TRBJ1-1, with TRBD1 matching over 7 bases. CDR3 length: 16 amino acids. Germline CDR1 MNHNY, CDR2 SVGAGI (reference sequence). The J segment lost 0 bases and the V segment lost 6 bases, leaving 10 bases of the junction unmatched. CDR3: CASSQGVSYMNTEAFF. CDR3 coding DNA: TGTGCCAGCAGCCAGGGGGTTAGCTATATGAACACTGAAGCTTTCTTT.

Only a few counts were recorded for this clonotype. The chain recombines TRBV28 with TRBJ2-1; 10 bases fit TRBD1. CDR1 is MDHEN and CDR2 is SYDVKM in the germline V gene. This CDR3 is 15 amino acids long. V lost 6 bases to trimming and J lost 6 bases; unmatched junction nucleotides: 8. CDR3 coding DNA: TGTGCCAGCAGGCGACAGGGGGCGGCAAGCAATGAGCAGTTCTTC. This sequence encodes CASRRQGAASNEQFF. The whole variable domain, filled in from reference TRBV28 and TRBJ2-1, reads DVKVTQSSRYLVKRTGEKVFLECVQDMDHENMFWYRQDPGLGLRLIYFSYDVKMKEKGDIPEGYSVSREKKERFSLILESASTNQTSMYLCASRRQGAASNEQFFGPGTRLTVL.

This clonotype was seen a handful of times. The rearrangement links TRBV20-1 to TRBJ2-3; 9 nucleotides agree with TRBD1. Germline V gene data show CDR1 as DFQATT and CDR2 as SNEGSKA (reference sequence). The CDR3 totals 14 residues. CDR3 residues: CGTRGDRGTDTQYF. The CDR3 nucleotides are TGCGGTACCCGGGGGGACAGGGGCACAGATACGCAGTATTTT.

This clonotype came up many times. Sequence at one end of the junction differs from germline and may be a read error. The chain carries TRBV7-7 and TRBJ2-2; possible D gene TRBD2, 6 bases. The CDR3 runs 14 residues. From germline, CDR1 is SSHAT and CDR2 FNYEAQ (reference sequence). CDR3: CASSLVPGAGELFF. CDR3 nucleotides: TGTGCTAGCAGCTTAGTTCCGGGAGCCGGGGAGCTGTTTTTT.

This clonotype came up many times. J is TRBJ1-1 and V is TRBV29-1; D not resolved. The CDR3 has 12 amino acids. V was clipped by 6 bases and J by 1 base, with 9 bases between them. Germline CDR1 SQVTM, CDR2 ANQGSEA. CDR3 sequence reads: CSVRTGNTEAFF. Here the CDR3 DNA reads TGCAGCGTGCGGACGGGGAACACTGAAGCTTTCTTT.

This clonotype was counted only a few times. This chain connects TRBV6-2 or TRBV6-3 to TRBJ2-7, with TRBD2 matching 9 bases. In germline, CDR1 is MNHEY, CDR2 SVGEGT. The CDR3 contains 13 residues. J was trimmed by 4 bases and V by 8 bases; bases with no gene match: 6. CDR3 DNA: TGTGCCAGCTTAGCGGGAGCGAGTTACGAGCAGTACTTC. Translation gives CASLAGASYEQYF.

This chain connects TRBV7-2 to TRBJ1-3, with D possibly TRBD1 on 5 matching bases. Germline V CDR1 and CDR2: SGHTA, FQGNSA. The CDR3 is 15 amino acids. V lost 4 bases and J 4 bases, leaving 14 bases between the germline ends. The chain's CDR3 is CASSWGGFTGNTIYF. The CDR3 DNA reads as TGTGCCAGCAGCTGGGGGGGGTTTACGGGAAACACCATATATTTT.

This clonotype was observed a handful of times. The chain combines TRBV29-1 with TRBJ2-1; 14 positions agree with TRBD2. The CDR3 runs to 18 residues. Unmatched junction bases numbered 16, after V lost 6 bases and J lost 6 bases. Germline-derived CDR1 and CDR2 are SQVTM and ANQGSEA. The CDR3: CSVAGLAGAPRVRNEQFF. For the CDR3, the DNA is TGCAGCGTCGCGGGACTAGCGGGAGCACCCAGGGTTCGCAATGAGCAGTTCTTC.

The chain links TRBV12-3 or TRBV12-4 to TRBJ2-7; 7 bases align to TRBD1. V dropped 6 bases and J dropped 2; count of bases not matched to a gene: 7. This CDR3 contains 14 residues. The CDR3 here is CASRPGTVAYEQYF. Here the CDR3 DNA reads TGTGCCAGCAGGCCCGGGACAGTAGCCTACGAGCAGTACTTC.

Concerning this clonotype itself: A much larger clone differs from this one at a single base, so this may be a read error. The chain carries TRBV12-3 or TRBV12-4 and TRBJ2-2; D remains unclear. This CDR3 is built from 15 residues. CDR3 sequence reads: CASSLEAPNIGELFF. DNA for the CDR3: TGTGCCAGCAGTTTAGAGGCCCCGAACATCGGGGAGCTGTTTTTT.

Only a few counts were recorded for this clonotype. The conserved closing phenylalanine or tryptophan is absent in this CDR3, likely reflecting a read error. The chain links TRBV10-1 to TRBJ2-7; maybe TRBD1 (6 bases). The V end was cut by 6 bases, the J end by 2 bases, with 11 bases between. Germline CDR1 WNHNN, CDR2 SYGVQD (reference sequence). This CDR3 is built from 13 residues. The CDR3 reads CASSSGATYEQYS. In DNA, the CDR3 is TGCGCCAGCAGCTCAGGGGCCACCTACGAGCAGTACTCC.